A selection of T cell receptor beta chains follows, all from one sample in a study of CDR3 diversity in severe acne. TCRdb processed the PCR reads anew with MiXCR; each CDR3 protein has one entry. This table has 85,000 to 120,000 distinct CDR3 sequences, more than 45% appearing once. The sequencing sample was made of blood. These TCRs come from a male donor with acne. The CDR3 runs from the conserved cysteine through the conserved F or W. D genes are given only for firm matches. The size field is filled for only some rows; it gives once, few, many or a size class.

CDR3nt	CDR3aa	j_gene	v_gene	d_gene	abundance
TGTGCCAGCAGCTATGGACAGGGGGGCGGCTATGGCTACACCTTC	CASSYGQGGGYGYTF	TRBJ1-2	TRBV2	TRBD1	.
TGTGCCAGCAGCATTCCGGGACAGGGGGCCTATGGCTACACCTTC	CASSIPGQGAYGYTF	TRBJ1-2	TRBV11-2	TRBD1	.
TGCGCCAGCATAGGTAGCGGGAAAGGAGAGACCCAGTACTTC	CASIGSGKGETQYF	TRBJ2-5	TRBV5-1	TRBD2	once
TGCAGTGCCCGGACGGGCCGGTACGAGCAGTACTTC	CSARTGRYEQYF	TRBJ2-7	TRBV20-1	.	.
TGTGCCAGCAGCGCCCAGGGGAATTCACCCCTCCACTTT	CASSAQGNSPLHF	TRBJ1-6	TRBV7-6	.	once
TGTGCCATCAGTGAGTCGAAGTCCGGGACAGGGGGAGAGACCCAGTACTTC	CAISESKSGTGGETQYF	TRBJ2-5	TRBV10-3	TRBD1	.
TGTGCCAGCAGCGAAGATGCGGCAGGGCAAGAGACCCAGTACTTC	CASSEDAAGQETQYF	TRBJ2-5	TRBV14	.	.
TGTGCCAGCAGGCCGACGGGGCCAGCCAAAAACATTCAGTACTTC	CASRPTGPAKNIQYF	TRBJ2-4	TRBV2	.	few
TGTGCCAGCAGCCCCTCACCGGGCGGGAGGTCCTACAATGAGCAGTTCTTC	CASSPSPGGRSYNEQFF	TRBJ2-1	TRBV7-9	TRBD2	medium-sized
TGCAGTGCTAGTCGCGGGAGGGCCTTCTACAATGAGCAGTTCTTC	CSASRGRAFYNEQFF	TRBJ2-1	TRBV20-1	TRBD2	.
TGCGCCAGCAGTGTCGGAGGGGGGAATGAAAAACTGTTTTTT	CASSVGGGNEKLFF	TRBJ1-4	TRBV10-1	.	.
TGTGCCAGCAGCTTAGTTTTGGCGGGGTCCGACTACGAGCAGTACTTC	CASSLVLAGSDYEQYF	TRBJ2-7	TRBV7-2	.	.
TGTGCCAGCAGCTTACGGGACGAACTCCACTTT	CASSLRDELHF	TRBJ1-6	TRBV7-9	.	many
TGTGCCAGCAGCTTAAACGGGCTCTATGGCTACACCTTC	CASSLNGLYGYTF	TRBJ1-2	TRBV7-2	.	.
TGTGCCAGCAGTGAAGGATGGGACGGGGAGCTGTTTTTT	CASSEGWDGELFF	TRBJ2-2	TRBV2	.	.
TGTGCCAGCAGCTTAGTTCCCGCCGGAGGATACAATGAGCAGTTCTTC	CASSLVPAGGYNEQFF	TRBJ2-1	TRBV7-9	.	.
TGTGCCATCAGTGACGGGCTCGGTTGGGATGAGCAGTTCTTC	CAISDGLGWDEQFF	TRBJ2-1	TRBV10-3	.	many
TGCGCCAGCAGCCAAGGTCTGGCCCAAGAGACCCAGTACTTC	CASSQGLAQETQYF	TRBJ2-5	TRBV4-3	.	few
TGTGCCAGCAGTGACTGGCGGGCCAGGGATGAGCAGTTCTTC	CASSDWRARDEQFF	TRBJ2-1	TRBV25-1	.	few
TGCGCCAGCAATGATGTTGATTCCTATGGCTACACCTTC	CASNDVDSYGYTF	TRBJ1-2	TRBV10-2	.	.
TGTGCCAGCAGCTCCTATCCGGGACTAGCAACCTACGAGCAGTACTTC	CASSSYPGLATYEQYF	TRBJ2-7	TRBV7-2	TRBD2	.
TGTGCCAGCAGCTTTACCCGAAGGATCATGAACACTGAAGCTTTCTTT	CASSFTRRIMNTEAFF	TRBJ1-1	TRBV7-9	.	many
TGCAGTGCTAGGACCGCCGGGACTTTC	CSARTAGTF	TRBJ2-6	TRBV20-1	.	few
TGTGCCAGCAGACCGAACAGGGGGAATCAGCCCCAGCATTTT	CASRPNRGNQPQHF	TRBJ1-5	TRBV6-2/TRBV6-3	TRBD1	.
TGCGCCAGCAGCGGGAAAAGCGGGAGGCGACACAATGAGCAGTTCTTC	CASSGKSGRRHNEQFF	TRBJ2-1	TRBV5-1	TRBD2	few
TGTGCCGTACGCTCGACAGGGATGGGGACCGGGGAGCTGTTTTTT	CAVRSTGMGTGELFF	TRBJ2-2	TRBV6-5	TRBD1	many
TGTGCCAGCGGACTAGCGGAAGCTATAGGCACAGATACGCAGTATTTT	CASGLAEAIGTDTQYF	TRBJ2-3	TRBV11-2	TRBD2	.
TGTGCCATCACCCCCGGACTAGCGGGAGTGGGTGAGGCCCAGTACTTC	CAITPGLAGVGEAQYF	TRBJ2-5	TRBV10-3	TRBD2	.
.	CDSSIYLCSARSDRDGEQYF	TRBJ2-7	TRBV7-3	.	.
TGTGCCAGCAGCTTAGCCGGGGCGCGGAATGAAAAACTGTTTTTT	CASSLAGARNEKLFF	TRBJ1-4	TRBV11-2	.	once
TGTGCCAGCAGTGAGGGCTCCTACGAGCAGTACTTC	CASSEGSYEQYF	TRBJ2-7	TRBV12-3/TRBV12-4	.	.
TGCGCCAGCAGCAGGCCGGACGACGGGGAGCTGTTTTTT	CASSRPDDGELFF	TRBJ2-2	TRBV5-1	.	.
TGCGCCAGCAGCTTGGGGACTAGCGAGCAGTACTTC	CASSLGTSEQYF	TRBJ2-7	TRBV5-1	TRBD2	many
TGCAGCGTGGGGCCTCAACTTGGGGGCACCGGGGAGCTGTTTTTT	CSVGPQLGGTGELFF	TRBJ2-2	TRBV29-1	.	once
TGTGCCAGCGGGAATCCCTCCTACGAGCAGTACTTC	CASGNPSYEQYF	TRBJ2-7	TRBV25-1	.	.
TGCAGTGTTGAAGGGTCGTACACCGGACTGGGTTCCTACAATGAGCAGTTCTTC	CSVEGSYTGLGSYNEQFF	TRBJ2-1	TRBV20-1	.	.
TGTGCCACCAGTGATCGGCCCGAACAGCCCCAGCATTTT	CATSDRPEQPQHF	TRBJ1-5	TRBV24-1	.	few
TGTGCCATCATGGGGTATGCGGGGATAGGAAACACCATACGTTTT	CAIMGYAGIGNTIRF	TRBJ1-3	TRBV10-3	.	.
TGTGCCAGTAGTATGGGAACAGGAAACTACAATGAGCAGTTCTTC	CASSMGTGNYNEQFF	TRBJ2-1	TRBV19	.	few
TGTGCCAGCAGCCAAGATGGGCAGGTGAACTATGGCTACACCTTC	CASSQDGQVNYGYTF	TRBJ1-2	TRBV4-2	.	.
TGTGCTAGCAAGACAGGGGACACCGGGGAGCTGTTTTTT	CASKTGDTGELFF	TRBJ2-2	TRBV7-7	TRBD1	few
TGTGCCAGCAGCCCCAGGGGCCGGGAGACCCAGTACTTC	CASSPRGRETQYF	TRBJ2-5	TRBV6-5	.	.
TGTGCCTGGAATTCGGACAGTGAAGCTTTCTTT	CAWNSDSEAFF	TRBJ1-1	TRBV30	.	few
TGCGCCAGCAGCCAAGATGTGGGACTAGCAAACGAGCAGTACTTC	CASSQDVGLANEQYF	TRBJ2-7	TRBV4-3	TRBD2	.
TGCGCCAGCAGCCAAGTGACGACCACAGATACGCAGTATTTT	CASSQVTTTDTQYF	TRBJ2-3	TRBV7-3	.	.
TGCAGTGCTAGGTGGGGGAGCAATGAGCAGTTCTTC	CSARWGSNEQFF	TRBJ2-1	TRBV20-1	.	.
TGTGCCAGCAGCTTGGACAGAGTGGAAAACACTGAAGCTTTCTTT	CASSLDRVENTEAFF	TRBJ1-1	TRBV7-9	.	.
TGCAGCGTTGATCTTGGGGAGGATGTTCAGTTCTTC	CSVDLGEDVQFF	TRBJ2-1	TRBV29-1	.	many
TGTGCCAGCAGCTTAGGACAGGGGTCTGACGACTACGAGCAGTACTTC	CASSLGQGSDDYEQYF	TRBJ2-7	TRBV7-9	TRBD1	many
TGTGCCAGCAGCCCCCGGACAGGGAATTCACCCCTCCACTTT	CASSPRTGNSPLHF	TRBJ1-6	TRBV13	TRBD1	.
TGTGCCATCAGACCAACAGAAGACTATGGCTACACCTTC	CAIRPTEDYGYTF	TRBJ1-2	TRBV10-3	.	.
TGTGCCAGCAGCTGGGCCGGGACAGAAGACTTC	CASSWAGTEDF	TRBJ1-2	TRBV7-8	TRBD1	many
TGTGCCACCTCTTTCAAGAACATTGAAGCTTTCTTT	CATSFKNIEAFF	TRBJ1-1	TRBV25-1	.	.